Listed below are T cell receptor beta chains from one sample, sequenced in a study of blood T cell repertoires in COVID-19. Some clones are missing from TCRdb's copy, which holds only in-frame ones; the method was immunoSEQ multiplex PCR. The sample contains more than 100,000 clones, around 81% of which appear only once. Sequenced sample: peripheral blood. These receptors were taken from a woman aged 55-70 years with active or convalescent COVID-19. CDR3s include the opening cysteine and the closing phenylalanine or tryptophan. The D gene is left open where the match is weak. Expanded clones get a size class; other rows say once, few or many, or leave the size out.

size: .
length: 14
D: .
J: TRBJ1-1
V: TRBV10-3
CDR3: CAITLGGPGTEAFF
DNA: TGTGCCATCACCTTGGGGGGGCCGGGCACTGAAGCTTTCTTT

size: .
length: 14
D: TRBD2
J: TRBJ2-7
V: TRBV29-1
CDR3: CSVDGGGRGNEQYF
DNA: TGCAGCGTTGACGGGGGCGGGAGGGGTAACGAGCAGTACTTC

size: once
length: 15
D: .
J: TRBJ2-2
V: TRBV7-8
CDR3: CASSPRAQNTGELFF
DNA: TGTGCCAGCAGCCCCAGAGCGCAGAACACCGGGGAGCTGTTTTTT

size: .
length: 13
D: .
J: TRBJ1-5
V: TRBV5-6
CDR3: CASSSGTYQPQHF
DNA: TGTGCCAGCAGTTCCGGGACATATCAGCCCCAGCATTTT

size: .
length: 12
D: TRBD2
J: TRBJ2-5
V: TRBV3-1/TRBV3-2
CDR3: CASSQASGGPNF
DNA: TGTGCCAGCAGCCAAGCTAGCGGGGGCCCAAACTTC

size: .
length: 14
D: TRBD2
J: TRBJ2-1
V: TRBV7-3
CDR3: CASSLTSGITEQFF
DNA: TGTGCCAGCAGCCTTACTAGCGGGATTACTGAGCAGTTCTTC

size: .
length: 22
D: TRBD1
J: TRBJ2-1
V: TRBV7-3
CDR3: CASSLRPPGQGVLSSSYNEQFF
DNA: TGTGCCAGCAGCTTAAGACCCCCGGGACAGGGGGTATTATCAAGCTCCTACAATGAGCAGTTCTTC

size: .
length: 16
D: .
J: TRBJ2-3
V: TRBV7-3
CDR3: CASSLTVGLATDTQYF
DNA: TGTGCCAGCAGCTTAACCGTAGGACTGGCCACAGATACGCAGTATTTT

size: .
length: 15
D: TRBD1
J: TRBJ2-3
V: TRBV3-1/TRBV3-2
CDR3: CASSPRDRVGDTQYF
DNA: TGTGCCAGCAGCCCCCGGGACAGGGTCGGGGATACGCAGTATTTT

size: .
length: 16
D: TRBD1
J: TRBJ1-1
V: TRBV5-8
CDR3: CASSRGGADMNTEAFF
DNA: TGTGCCAGCAGCCGAGGGGGCGCGGATATGAACACTGAAGCTTTCTTT

size: .
length: 12
D: .
J: TRBJ1-5
V: TRBV10-2
CDR3: CASRAENQPQHF
DNA: TGCGCTTCGCGGGCGGAAAATCAGCCCCAGCATTTT

size: .
length: 15
D: TRBD1
J: TRBJ2-7
V: TRBV18
CDR3: CASSLSRDRAYEQYF
DNA: TGTGCCAGCTCACTTAGCCGGGACAGGGCCTACGAGCAGTACTTC

size: .
length: 16
D: TRBD2
J: TRBJ2-1
V: TRBV5-5
CDR3: CASSSSLAGPYNEQFF
DNA: TGTGCCAGCAGCTCCTCGCTAGCGGGACCATACAATGAGCAGTTCTTC

size: .
length: 16
D: .
J: TRBJ2-2
V: TRBV27
CDR3: CASRPPGLSNTGELFF
DNA: TGTGCCAGCAGACCCCCGGGACTTTCGAACACCGGGGAGCTGTTTTTT

size: .
length: 15
D: .
J: TRBJ2-1
V: TRBV27
CDR3: CASSLGFFRGDEQFF
DNA: TGTGCCAGCAGTTTGGGGTTTTTCCGGGGTGATGAGCAGTTCTTC

size: .
length: 17
D: .
J: TRBJ2-7
V: TRBV10-3
CDR3: CAISPSVGDPVAYEQYF
DNA: TGTGCCATCAGTCCCTCGGTAGGAGACCCGGTTGCCTACGAGCAGTACTTC

size: few
length: 15
D: .
J: TRBJ1-1
V: TRBV4-1
CDR3: CASSHNPTGRAEAFF
DNA: TGCGCCAGCAGCCATAACCCTACAGGGCGGGCTGAAGCTTTCTTT

size: .
length: 14
D: .
J: TRBJ2-7
V: TRBV29-1
CDR3: CSVRAGNPSYEQYF
DNA: TGCAGCGTGAGGGCGGGTAACCCCTCCTACGAGCAGTACTTC

size: .
length: 13
D: .
J: TRBJ1-1
V: TRBV4-1
CDR3: CASSHDRFTEAFF
DNA: TGCGCCAGCAGCCATGACAGGTTCACTGAAGCTTTCTTT

size: .
length: 14
D: TRBD1
J: TRBJ2-5
V: TRBV9
CDR3: CASSARGSGETQYF
DNA: TGTGCCAGCAGCGCCAGGGGGTCGGGAGAGACCCAGTACTTC

size: .
length: 12
D: .
J: TRBJ2-1
V: TRBV6-5
CDR3: CASSSLRNEQFF
DNA: TGTGCCAGCAGTTCCCTCAGAAATGAGCAGTTCTTC

size: .
length: 17
D: .
J: TRBJ2-4
V: TRBV10-3
CDR3: CAISESEVREAKNIQYF
DNA: TGTGCCATCAGTGAGTCGGAGGTTCGAGAGGCCAAAAACATTCAGTACTTC

size: .
length: 13
D: .
J: TRBJ2-3
V: TRBV5-1
CDR3: CASSAVLTDTQYF
DNA: TGCGCCAGCAGCGCGGTACTCACAGATACGCAGTATTTT

size: .
length: 15
D: .
J: TRBJ1-5
V: TRBV6-4
CDR3: CASSDSEYSNQPQHF
DNA: TGTGCCAGCAGTGACTCTGAGTATAGCAATCAGCCCCAGCATTTT

size: .
length: 16
D: TRBD2
J: TRBJ2-3
V: TRBV6-5
CDR3: CASSYSASGATDTQYF
DNA: TGTGCCAGCAGTTACTCGGCTAGCGGGGCCACAGATACGCAGTATTTT

size: .
length: 14
D: TRBD1
J: TRBJ1-4
V: TRBV27
CDR3: CASSPGQANEKLFF
DNA: TGTGCCAGCAGTCCTGGACAGGCTAATGAAAAACTGTTTTTT

size: .
length: 14
D: .
J: TRBJ1-1
V: TRBV28
CDR3: CASRPPTGYTEAFF
DNA: TGTGCCAGCAGACCCCCGACAGGATACACTGAAGCTTTCTTT

size: .
length: 14
D: .
J: TRBJ2-5
V: TRBV5-1
CDR3: CASSSVQGVETQYF
DNA: TGCGCCAGCAGCTCCGTACAGGGCGTAGAGACCCAGTACTTC

size: .
length: 14
D: TRBD2
J: TRBJ2-3
V: TRBV7-2
CDR3: CASSLVGGGDTQYF
DNA: TGTGCCAGCAGCTTAGTGGGCGGGGGAGATACGCAGTATTTT

size: .
length: 15
D: .
J: TRBJ1-6
V: TRBV28
CDR3: CASNRAGVLNSPLHF
DNA: TGTGCCAGCAATAGAGCGGGGGTATTGAATTCACCCCTCCACTTT

size: .
length: 13
D: .
J: TRBJ1-2
V: TRBV6-6
CDR3: CASSHRGGDGYTF
DNA: TGTGCCAGCAGTCACCGGGGAGGGGACGGCTACACCTTC

size: .
length: 12
D: .
J: TRBJ2-7
V: TRBV5-4
CDR3: CASSPDTYEQYF
DNA: TGTGCCAGCAGCCCGGACACCTACGAGCAGTACTTC

size: .
length: 15
D: TRBD2
J: TRBJ2-5
V: TRBV9
CDR3: CASSVGVSGGETQYF
DNA: TGTGCCAGCAGCGTAGGCGTTAGCGGGGGGGAGACCCAGTACTTC

size: once
length: 14
D: .
J: TRBJ1-1
V: TRBV9
CDR3: CASSVAGLNTEAFF
DNA: TGTGCCAGCAGCGTAGCAGGGTTGAACACTGAAGCTTTCTTT

size: .
length: 16
D: TRBD1
J: TRBJ1-6
V: TRBV28
CDR3: CASSLRQGERASPLHF
DNA: TGTGCCAGCAGTTTGCGACAGGGAGAAAGGGCGTCACCCCTCCACTTT

size: .
length: 13
D: .
J: TRBJ2-7
V: TRBV24-1
CDR3: CATSRGNAYEQYF
DNA: TGTGCCACCAGTCGAGGGAACGCCTACGAGCAGTACTTC

size: .
length: 14
D: .
J: TRBJ1-5
V: TRBV28
CDR3: CASSLVIGSQPQHF
DNA: TGTGCCAGCAGCCTAGTTATTGGGAGTCAGCCCCAGCATTTT

size: .
length: 14
D: TRBD1
J: TRBJ1-5
V: TRBV19
CDR3: CASSEQGGWQPQHF
DNA: TGTGCCAGTAGTGAGCAAGGGGGCTGGCAGCCCCAGCATTTT

size: .
length: 13
D: .
J: TRBJ1-1
V: TRBV28
CDR3: CASTPGVNTEAFF
DNA: TGTGCCAGCACCCCCGGGGTGAACACTGAAGCTTTCTTT

size: .
length: 18
D: TRBD2
J: TRBJ2-3
V: TRBV4-3
CDR3: CASSARVSSGASTDTQYF
DNA: TGCGCCAGCAGCGCCCGCGTGTCTAGCGGAGCTAGCACAGATACGCAGTATTTT

size: .
length: 13
D: TRBD2
J: TRBJ2-3
V: TRBV29-1
CDR3: CSAAGLLGDTQYF
DNA: TGCAGCGCCGCGGGACTACTCGGAGATACGCAGTATTTT

size: .
length: 11
D: .
J: TRBJ1-2
V: TRBV20-1
CDR3: CSAFRGGRYTF
DNA: TGCAGTGCTTTCAGGGGCGGGCGCTACACCTTC

size: once
length: 12
D: .
J: TRBJ1-6
V: TRBV29-1
CDR3: CSVAQGDSPLHF
DNA: TGCAGCGTGGCGCAAGGGGATTCACCCCTCCACTTT

size: few
length: 18
D: TRBD2
J: TRBJ2-1
V: TRBV13
CDR3: CASSTQLRSSGRRNEQFF
DNA: TGTGCCAGCAGCACCCAATTACGGTCTAGCGGGAGGCGCAATGAGCAGTTCTTC

size: once
length: 16
D: TRBD2
J: TRBJ2-3
V: TRBV9
CDR3: CASSAGLAGGEDTQYF
DNA: TGTGCCAGCAGCGCCGGACTAGCGGGAGGCGAAGATACGCAGTATTTT

size: .
length: 15
D: TRBD2
J: TRBJ2-2
V: TRBV9
CDR3: CASSPRGARAGELFF
DNA: TGTGCCAGCAGCCCGCGGGGGGCAAGGGCCGGGGAGCTGTTTTTT

size: .
length: 16
D: TRBD1
J: TRBJ2-7
V: TRBV6-2/TRBV6-3
CDR3: CASSYSERGRSHEQYF
DNA: TGTGCCAGCAGTTACTCGGAAAGGGGGCGATCCCACGAGCAGTACTTC

size: .
length: 18
D: TRBD1
J: TRBJ1-2
V: TRBV19
CDR3: CASTPTHRTGPRSYGYTF
DNA: TGTGCCAGTACCCCTACCCATCGGACAGGACCCCGCTCCTATGGCTACACCTTC